The T cell receptor (beta chain) described here comes from a study of vaccination and CD4 T cells after COVID-19. Study results and limitations: The appearance of a median approximately 85% of reactive clones in convalescent patients occurred only post-vaccination.

As for treatment: roughly 11-day PBMC culture with coronavirus spike peptide pools or control peptides (ViraFEST assay). With 2 bases clipped from V and 2 bases from J, the junction kept 3 bases outside the gene matches. From germline, CDR1 is DFQATT and CDR2 SNEGSKA (reference sequence). CDR3 size: 14 residues. The assay that was used to sequence DNA from cultured CD4+ T cells was the Oncomine TCR Beta short-read assay. TCRdb ran MiXCR on the PCR reads and lists one entry per CDR3 protein. This sample has around 5,000 distinct CDR3 sequences, with roughly three quarters found just once. With respect to this clonotype: Its antigen is as yet unknown.

This receptor was obtained from a human donor who had recovered from COVID-19. Sequenced sample: CD4+ T cells from blood, cultured in vitro. This rearrangement joins TRBV20-1 to TRBJ2-7, with 10 bases lining up with TRBD2. CDR3 amino acids: CSARQRGGTYEQYF. The CDR3 DNA follows: TGCAGTGCTAGACAGCGGGGGGGCACCTACGAGCAGTACTTC.